This T cell receptor beta chain appears in the sequencing data of a study of blood T cell repertoires in COVID-19. Study overall: Samples of COVID-19 (acute and convalescent) were obtained from the United States, Italy and Spain. Sources were T cells, B-cell-depleted T cells, or PBMCs; the material itself was cDNA or gDNA.

One Seattle source followed patients from active infection through their disease course. Germline CDR1 KGHSH, CDR2 LQKENI. V lost 2 bases and J lost 5, with 13 bases in between. The CDR3 length is 14 residues. The authors' processing: By means of reference gene primer amplification, nucleated cell counts were estimated. The data were produced by immunoSEQ multiplex PCR, yet TCRdb's version contains in-frame clones alone and is incomplete. The V and J calls and clone size were taken over from that table, and D and trimming were inferred from the DNA. The sample records about 430,000 clones, approximately 90% being singletons.

V usage is TRBV18 and J usage is TRBJ2-7; D uncertain. The TCR originated in a man between 18 and 29 years old with COVID-19, enrolled during active disease. Sequenced input: peripheral blood. DNA of the CDR3: TGTGCCAGCTCACCAAGTAGCCGGAGCCACGAGCAGTACTTC. It translates to CASSPSSRSHEQYF.